A single sample is the source of the 32 T cell receptor beta chains below, sequenced in a study of CD8 T cells in ankylosing spondylitis. TCRdb ran MiXCR on the 5' RACE reads and lists one entry per CDR3 protein. The repertoire includes approximately 400,000 distinct CDR3 sequences, roughly 15% of them detected once, and 1% sits in the top ten. Notes on the study in general: A motif of several highly homologous TCR beta variants was seen as apparently characteristic of ankylosing spondylitis blood.

These TCRs' antigens remain unknown. Sequencing input: blood, either unsorted or a sorted T cell fraction (not recorded which). These receptors were obtained from a male donor with ankylosing spondylitis.

This clonotype occurred a few times. The chain uses TRBV5-1 and TRBJ2-7; 9 bases align to TRBD1. Trimming cost V 5 bases and J 5 bases; bases outside gene matches: 8. Germline V gives CDR1 SGHRS, CDR2 YFSETQ. The CDR3 runs to 14 residues. The chain's CDR3 is CASSNRDRAHEQYF. For the CDR3, the DNA is TGCGCCAGCAGTAACCGGGACAGGGCCCACGAGCAGTACTTC. Combining the CDR3 with reference TRBV5-1 and TRBJ2-7 gives the whole variable domain KAGVTQTPRYLIKTRGQQVTLSCSPISGHRSVSWYQQTPGQGLQFLFEYFSETQRNKGNFPGRFSGRQFSNSRSEMNVSTLELGDSALYLCASSNRDRAHEQYFGPGTRLTVT.

The chain recombines TRBV5-6 with TRBJ2-3; TRBD2 matches at 8 bases. CDR1 and CDR2 (germline): SGHDT, YYEEEE. V trimming: 5 bases; J trimming: 2 bases; junction bases outside the gene matches: 10. The CDR3 is made up of 16 amino acids. The CDR3 here is CASRGGGLLLTDTQYF. CDR3 DNA sequence: TGTGCCAGCAGAGGCGGGGGGCTACTTCTCACAGATACGCAGTATTTT.

This clonotype was counted at least ten times. The chain has TRBV29-1 and TRBJ2-5; the D gene is possibly TRBD1 (7 bases). This CDR3 contains 14 residues. Germline values: CDR1 SQVTM, CDR2 ANQGSEA. Trimming stripped 1 base from V and 1 base from J, with 10 bases between. CDR3 coding DNA: TGCAGCGTTGAAGGGGGGGACAGCCAAGAGACCCAGTACTTC. It translates to CSVEGGDSQETQYF.

This clonotype has just a few counts. The rearrangement uses TRBV12-3 or TRBV12-4 and TRBJ1-2; D might be TRBD1 (5 bases). This CDR3 is built from 14 residues. V lost 3 bases, J lost 0 bases, and 8 bases lay in between. In DNA, the CDR3 is TGTGCCAGCAGTTTCGACAGCTCTAACTATGGCTACACCTTC. It is translated as CASSFDSSNYGYTF.

The chain is built from TRBV2 and TRBJ1-1; the match to TRBD1 covers 10 bases. This CDR3 has 13 amino acids. Trimming took 6 bases from V and 6 from J; bases not matched to a gene: 4. Germline V lookup: CDR1 SNHLY, CDR2 FYNNEI. The CDR3 DNA is TGTGCCAGCAGGGGACAGGGGAGCGCTGAAGCTTTCTTT. It encodes CASRGQGSAEAFF. The full variable domain, its missing parts supplied by reference TRBV2 and TRBJ1-1, is EPEVTQTPSHQVTQMGQEVILRCVPISNHLYFYWYRQILGQKVEFLVSFYNNEISEKSEIFDDQFSVERPDGSNFTLKIRSTKLEDSAMYFCASRGQGSAEAFFGQGTRLTVV.

This clonotype occurred a few times. J is TRBJ1-1 and V is TRBV3-1; TRBD1 might be the D (5 bases). The length of the CDR3 is 13 residues. V was shortened by 3 bases and J by 1 base, with 6 bases between the two germline ends. CDR1 is LGHDT, CDR2 YNNKEL, per germline (reference sequence). The CDR3 region is CASSHTGNTEAFF. CDR3 DNA: TGTGCCAGCAGCCACACAGGGAACACTGAAGCTTTCTTT.

This clonotype has at least ten counts. The chain joins TRBV20-1 to TRBJ1-1; weak D call: TRBD1 (6 bases). V lost 3 bases and J lost 0, with 14 bases in between. Germline V lookup: CDR1 DFQATT, CDR2 SNEGSKA (reference sequence). The CDR3 totals 15 residues. The CDR3 protein is CSARVRDKLNTEAFF. The CDR3 DNA follows: TGCAGTGCTAGGGTTAGGGACAAGTTGAACACTGAAGCTTTCTTT.

The gene calls are TRBV11-2 and TRBJ2-2, with D hard to call. The CDR3 has 13 amino acids. Per the germline V gene, CDR1 is SGHAT and CDR2 is FQNNGV. Deletions cut 5 bases from V and 2 bases from J, with 6 bases between. This CDR3 is CASSRRNTGELFF. The CDR3 coding sequence is TGTGCCAGCAGCCGACGAAACACCGGGGAGCTGTTTTTT.

In its sample, this clonotype was seen a few times. The gene calls are TRBV5-1 and TRBJ2-1; tentatively, D is TRBD2 (5 bases). This CDR3 region has 12 residues. Germline CDR1 SGHRS, CDR2 YFSETQ. The V and J ends lost 0 bases and 15 bases respectively, with 13 bases between them. This CDR3 reads CASSLASGSWFF. The CDR3 DNA is TGCGCCAGCAGCTTGGCGAGCGGTTCGTGGTTCTTC. The whole variable domain, filled in from reference TRBV5-1 and TRBJ2-1, reads KAGVTQTPRYLIKTRGQQVTLSCSPISGHRSVSWYQQTPGQGLQFLFEYFSETQRNKGNFPGRFSGRQFSNSRSEMNVSTLELGDSALYLCASSLASGSWFFGPGTRLTVL.

This chain links TRBV7-2 with TRBJ2-5, with D perhaps matching TRBD1 (6 bases). V was clipped by 5 bases and J by 2 bases, with 15 bases between them. In germline, CDR1 is SGHTA, CDR2 FQGNSA. The CDR3 is made up of 15 amino acids. CDR3 amino acids: CASSEPGQKQETQYF. The CDR3 DNA reads as TGTGCCAGCAGCGAACCGGGACAAAAACAAGAGACCCAGTACTTC.

The V call is TRBV4-2, the J call TRBJ1-2, with D unclear. With 0 bases removed from V and 4 bases from J, the gap between germline ends came to 6 bases. Germline assignment: CDR1 LGHNA and CDR2 YNFKEQ. There are 13 residues in the CDR3. CDR3 protein: CASSQDNSYGYTF. For the CDR3, the DNA is TGTGCCAGCAGCCAAGATAACAGCTATGGCTACACCTTC.

This clonotype occurred many times. The J gene is TRBJ2-3, the V gene TRBV29-1; D not resolved. Trimming removed 7 bases from V and 3 bases from J, with 11 bases in between. The CDR3 has 12 amino acids. Germline V gives CDR1 SQVTM, CDR2 ANQGSEA. This CDR3 is CSARKPTDTQYF. DNA for the CDR3: TGCAGCGCAAGGAAGCCGACAGATACGCAGTATTTT.

This clonotype was seen more than once but under ten times. The rearrangement joins TRBV11-2 to TRBJ1-4, with a weak D call TRBD1 (6 bases). This CDR3 has 13 amino acids. CDR1 is SGHAT, CDR2 FQNNGV, per germline. V was shortened by 4 bases and J by 7 bases, with 10 bases between the two germline ends. The CDR3 nucleotides are TGTGCCAGCAGCTCCGACAGGAGTGAAAAACTGTTTTTT. The encoded protein is CASSSDRSEKLFF.

There are a few counts of this clonotype. The chain recombines TRBV20-1 with TRBJ2-7; TRBD1 agrees at 12 bases. Germline CDR1 is DFQATT and CDR2 is SNEGSKA (reference sequence). J lost 7 bases, V lost 3 bases, and 16 bases had no gene match. The CDR3 sequence is 17 residues long. CDR3 DNA sequence: TGCAGTGCTAGTAGAGGGGGTTCGGGACAGGGGGCTGAAGAGCAGTACTTC. Translated, it gives CSASRGGSGQGAEEQYF.

The chain carries TRBV12-3 or TRBV12-4 and TRBJ1-5; the D gene is possibly TRBD1 (5 bases). The CDR3 runs to 15 residues. V dropped 6 bases and J dropped 4 bases, with 16 bases sitting between them. This CDR3 is CASRRGLESNQPQHF. The CDR3 DNA reads as TGTGCCAGCAGGAGGGGTCTGGAGTCTAATCAGCCCCAGCATTTT.

The chain uses TRBV5-1 and TRBJ1-4; possibly TRBD1 for D (6 bases). CDR3 length: 15 amino acids. The V and J ends lost 7 bases and 5 bases respectively, with 18 bases between them. Per germline, CDR1 SGHRS and CDR2 YFSETQ. Here the CDR3 DNA reads TGCGCCAGCTCCGTATTAGCCGGGGGCAATGAAAAACTGTTTTTT. Residues: CASSVLAGGNEKLFF.

This chain joins TRBV6-2 or TRBV6-3 and TRBJ2-7; unclear D gene. V lost 0 bases and J lost 6, with 12 bases in between. CDR3 length equals 14 residues. Germline CDR1 MNHEY, CDR2 SVGEGT. The CDR3 sequence is CASSYSRLLFEQYF. CDR3 DNA: TGTGCCAGCAGTTACTCGCGACTCCTCTTCGAGCAGTACTTC.

This clonotype was seen many times. The rearrangement joins TRBV7-9 to TRBJ2-7; 12 bases are shared with TRBD1. CDR3 length: 15 residues. Germline V CDR1 and CDR2: SEHNR, FQNEAQ (reference sequence). The junction had 1 base not matched to a gene; V was cut back by 0 bases and J by 4 bases. CDR3 nucleotide sequence: TGTGCCAGCAGCTTAGCGGGACAGGGGGCTTACGAGCAGTACTTC. This encodes CASSLAGQGAYEQYF.

The V call is TRBV6-2 or TRBV6-3, the J call TRBJ1-2, with a tentative D call TRBD1 (5 bases). The CDR3 consists of 13 residues. V lost 6 bases and J lost 7, with 15 bases in between. Germline CDR1 MNHEY, CDR2 SVGEGT. The CDR3 region has the DNA TGTGCCAGCAGACCAGACAGAGGGGTTGGCTACACCTTC. Translation: CASRPDRGVGYTF.

This clonotype was counted many times. The rearrangement joins TRBV24-1 to TRBJ2-1; 11 nucleotides line up with TRBD2. The CDR3 totals 15 residues. Germline assignment: CDR1 KGHDR and CDR2 SFDVKD. V trimming: 3 bases; J trimming: 11 bases; junction bases outside the gene matches: 8. CDR3 residues: CATSDAPSGRTQQFF. The DNA for the CDR3 is TGTGCCACCAGTGATGCGCCTAGCGGGAGGACTCAGCAGTTCTTC.

The V call is TRBV6-1, the J call TRBJ1-5; a weak D match, TRBD1 (6 bases). CDR1 is MNHNS, CDR2 SASEGT, per germline. Trimming pared 7 bases from V and 5 bases from J, leaving 18 bases between. The CDR3 runs 15 residues. The CDR3 loop is CASTQGGRLDQPQHF. The CDR3, as DNA: TGTGCCAGCACCCAAGGGGGACGGCTAGATCAGCCCCAGCATTTT.

This clonotype has only one observation. The chain combines TRBV11-1 with TRBJ2-1; the D gene is possibly TRBD2 (6 bases). Trimming stripped 0 bases from V and 4 bases from J, with 22 bases between. The length of the CDR3 is 19 residues. Germline lookup yields CDR1 SGHAT and CDR2 FQDESV (reference sequence). The CDR3 here is CASSLAQSGTWGVYNEQFF. The DNA for the CDR3 is TGTGCCAGCAGCTTAGCTCAATCCGGGACTTGGGGGGTTTACAATGAGCAGTTCTTC.

CDR3: CASSPPGLAGDTQYF. The CDR3, as DNA: TGTGCCAGCTCACCACCTGGACTAGCGGGAGATACGCAGTATTTT. The rearrangement links TRBV18 to TRBJ2-3; TRBD2 matches at 11 bases. Germline V lookup: CDR1 KGHSH, CDR2 LQKENI. CDR3 length: 15 amino acids. J gave up 5 bases and V 0 bases, and 1 base lay outside the gene matches.

The chain carries TRBV6-5 and TRBJ2-3; 15 bases map to TRBD2. The CDR3 totals 15 residues. The ends lost 4 bases at V and 7 bases at J; junction bases unmatched: 3. Germline CDR1 and CDR2: MNHEY and SVGAGI. The CDR3 sequence is CASSSGLAGGNTQYF. CDR3 bases: TGTGCCAGCAGTTCGGGACTAGCGGGAGGAAATACGCAGTATTTT.

This clonotype was detected a few times. The chain couples TRBV20-1 to TRBJ2-7; TRBD1 agrees at 10 bases. V lost 3 bases, J lost 7 bases, and 9 bases stayed unmatched. Germline CDR1 reads DFQATT; CDR2 reads SNEGSKA (reference sequence). This CDR3 region has 14 residues. The CDR3 sequence is CSAREGQGRREQYF. CDR3 sequence (DNA): TGCAGTGCTAGGGAGGGACAGGGGCGACGAGAGCAGTACTTC.

Only a few counts were recorded for this clonotype. The rearrangement links TRBV5-1 to TRBJ1-2; 9 positions match TRBD1. J gave up 8 bases and V 4 bases, and 3 bases lay outside the gene matches. The CDR3 has 12 residues. Germline V gives CDR1 SGHRS, CDR2 YFSETQ. The CDR3 loop reads CASSEDRGGYTF. The CDR3 DNA is TGCGCCAGCAGCGAGGACAGGGGCGGCTACACCTTC.

The V call is TRBV7-2, the J call TRBJ2-2; 11 bases fit TRBD1. The CDR3 extends over 17 amino acids. Germline V gene data show CDR1 as SGHTA and CDR2 as FQGNSA. J was trimmed by 1 base and V by 3 bases; bases with no gene match: 4. CDR3 region: CASSLRDRGRNTGELFF. The CDR3 DNA follows: TGTGCCAGCAGCTTGAGGGACAGGGGGAGGAACACCGGGGAGCTGTTTTTT.

The chain joins TRBV6-5 to TRBJ1-1; no reliable D call. CDR3 length equals 16 residues. From germline, CDR1 is MNHEY and CDR2 SVGAGI. V dropped 0 bases and J dropped 1 base, with 12 bases sitting between them. The CDR3 sequence is CASSYSPLTGNTEAFF. The CDR3 DNA follows: TGTGCCAGCAGTTACTCTCCCCTGACGGGGAACACTGAAGCTTTCTTT.

This clonotype was counted only a few times. This chain uses TRBV4-1 with TRBJ2-1; D call uncertain. V lost 0 bases, J lost 2 bases, and 8 bases lay in between. The CDR3 sequence is 15 residues long. Germline loops: CDR1 MGHRA, CDR2 YSYEKL. CDR3 region: CASSQESVPYNEQFF. In nucleotides, the CDR3 is TGCGCCAGCAGCCAAGAGAGCGTTCCCTACAATGAGCAGTTCTTC.

This clonotype was seen a handful of times. The V and J genes are TRBV12-5 and TRBJ2-3; D perhaps matches TRBD2 (6 bases). There are 14 residues in the CDR3. Per the germline V gene, CDR1 is LGHNT and CDR2 is FRNRAP. Trimming cost V 6 bases and J 6 bases, with 16 bases left between them. The CDR3 spells CASGRDSPRDTQYF. CDR3 coding DNA: TGTGCTAGTGGCAGGGACTCCCCGAGGGATACGCAGTATTTT.

This clonotype was seen more than once but under ten times. CDR3 region: CASSTRHSQETQYF. In DNA form, the CDR3 reads TGTGCCAGCAGCACTCGACACTCCCAAGAGACCCAGTACTTC. This chain links TRBV3-1 with TRBJ2-5, with D unresolved. Trimming took off 5 bases at V and 1 base at J, with 11 bases between the two ends. The CDR3 totals 14 residues. Germline CDR1 reads LGHDT; CDR2 reads YNNKEL (reference sequence).

This clonotype was recorded at least ten times. The chain has TRBV12-3 or TRBV12-4 and TRBJ1-1, with 8 bases identical to TRBD1. The CDR3 spans 13 residues. J gave up 5 bases and V 1 base, and 0 bases lay outside the gene matches. The CDR3 spells CASSLDRGTEAFF. CDR3 nucleotide sequence: TGTGCCAGCAGTTTAGACAGGGGGACTGAAGCTTTCTTT.